The 21 T cell receptor beta chains below were found in one sample sequenced in a study of T cell responses to AZD1222 COVID-19 vaccine. Generated by immunoSEQ multiplex PCR, the TCRdb table keeps only in-frame clones and is missing some. The data hold about 160,000 clones, with more than 70% observed a single time. Sequencing used peripheral blood, obtained on day 0 of AZD1222 vaccination. These receptors came from an adult in good health.

The chain couples TRBV7-2 to TRBJ2-7; D ambiguous. Looked up from germline, CDR1 is SGHTA and CDR2 is FQGNSA. The CDR3 length is 19 residues. V lost 5 bases to trimming and J lost 0 bases, with 26 bases between them. The CDR3 DNA follows: TGTGCCAGCAGCCCGACGGTCCTCGTTTTGGGCTCGACCTCCTACGAGCAGTACTTC. This codes for CASSPTVLVLGSTSYEQYF.

This clone was recorded once. The rearrangement links TRBV19 to TRBJ1-6; no definite D call. The CDR3 length is 15 residues. The V end lost 5 bases, the J end lost 8 bases, and 16 bases lay between the germline ends. In germline, CDR1 is LNHDA, CDR2 SQIVND (reference sequence). CDR3 in amino acids: CASSPRPGRDSPLHF. The CDR3 nucleotides read TGTGCCAGTAGTCCACGACCCGGGCGGGATTCACCCCTCCACTTT.

V and J are TRBV19 and TRBJ2-3; 14 positions match TRBD2. Germline CDR1 and CDR2: LNHDA and SQIVND (reference sequence). The CDR3 length is 17 residues. V was pared by 3 bases and J by 5 bases, with 7 bases of the junction left unmatched. The CDR3 sequence: CASSIRLAGGPGDTQYF. Written as DNA, the CDR3 is TGTGCCAGTAGTATCCGACTAGCGGGAGGGCCGGGAGATACGCAGTATTTT.

This chain links TRBV5-4 with TRBJ2-1, with 9 bases that match TRBD1. The CDR3 is 15 residues long. Germline V lookup: CDR1 SGHNT, CDR2 YYREEE (reference sequence). V dropped 1 base and J dropped 7; count of bases not matched to a gene: 6. The CDR3 bases are TGTGCCAGCAGCTTGAGGACAGGGGAAGGGAATGAGCAGTTCTTC. Amino acid sequence: CASSLRTGEGNEQFF.

DNA for the CDR3: TGTGCCAGCAGCAACGGGACAGGGTTTTCACCCCTCCACTTT. Its translation: CASSNGTGFSPLHF. The rearrangement uses TRBV6-4 and TRBJ1-6, with 9 bases matching TRBD1. Germline CDR1 and CDR2: MRHNA and SNTAGT. V lost 6 bases, J lost 9 bases, and 6 bases stayed unmatched. The CDR3 contains 14 residues.

The chain couples TRBV27 to TRBJ1-5; D is uncertain. CDR1 MNHEY and CDR2 SMNVEV come from the germline V gene (reference sequence). The CDR3 runs 15 residues. V was trimmed by 5 bases and J by 0 bases, leaving 11 bases between them. This CDR3 is CASSIAPLSNQPQHF. Written as DNA, the CDR3 is TGTGCCAGCAGTATCGCCCCGCTTAGCAATCAGCCCCAGCATTTT.

The V and J genes are TRBV4-1 and TRBJ1-1, with D possibly TRBD1 on 5 matching bases. V gave up 2 bases and J gave up 4 bases, with 14 bases separating them. The CDR3 is made up of 15 amino acids. Germline V gives CDR1 MGHRA, CDR2 YSYEKL. The CDR3 DNA sequence: TGCGCCAGCAGCCAACTGGGCCTTGGGGGCACTGAAGCTTTCTTT. It encodes CASSQLGLGGTEAFF.

J is TRBJ2-7 and V is TRBV7-2; either TRBD1 or TRBD2 may supply D (5 bases each). The CDR3 covers 15 residues. CDR1 is SGHTA and CDR2 is FQGNSA in the germline V gene. The V and J ends lost 2 bases and 2 bases respectively, with 13 bases between them. In DNA, the CDR3 is TGTGCCAGCAGCTTATCTCCGGGGACGGCCTACGAGCAGTACTTC. Protein product: CASSLSPGTAYEQYF.

This clone has a single count. V and J are TRBV9 and TRBJ2-7; D gene uncertain. The CDR3 has 12 residues. CDR1 is SGDLS, CDR2 YYNGEE, per germline. V lost 3 bases, J lost 6 bases, and 10 bases lay in between. The CDR3 protein is CASSANGGEQYF. CDR3 nucleotide sequence: TGTGCCAGCAGCGCCAATGGCGGCGAGCAGTACTTC. Full variable domain (missing parts from reference TRBV9 and TRBJ2-7): DSGVTQTPKHLITATGQRVTLRCSPRSGDLSVYWYQQSLDQGLQFLIQYYNGEERAKGNILERFSAQQFPDLHSELNLSSLELGDSALYFCASSANGGEQYFGPGTRLTVT.

This chain connects TRBV5-4 to TRBJ2-1; D unresolved. V lost 4 bases to trimming and J lost 7 bases, with 21 bases between them. This CDR3 has 16 residues. Germline V lookup: CDR1 SGHNT, CDR2 YYREEE (reference sequence). This CDR3 reads CASSPGPLYRLNEQFF. The CDR3, as DNA: TGTGCCAGCAGCCCGGGTCCCCTTTACAGACTGAATGAGCAGTTCTTC.

The chain carries TRBV25-1 and TRBJ2-3; TRBD1 matches 10 bases. The germline CDR1 and CDR2 sequences are MGHDK and SYGVNS. The CDR3 loop spans 18 amino acids. The V and J ends lost 2 bases and 2 bases, in that order; junction bases with no gene match: 10. In nucleotides, the CDR3 is TGTGCCAGCAGTGAAAAACGGGACAGGGGCGCCCCCACAGATACGCAGTATTTT. Protein sequence: CASSEKRDRGAPTDTQYF.

The J gene is TRBJ1-2, the V gene TRBV6-1; D call uncertain. The CDR3 sequence is 14 residues long. The V gene's germline CDR1 is MNHNS and CDR2 SASEGT. With 2 bases removed from V and 4 bases from J, the gap between germline ends came to 11 bases. The CDR3 sequence: CASSEPPKTYGYTF. CDR3 in DNA: TGTGCCAGCAGTGAACCCCCCAAGACCTATGGCTACACCTTC.

This chain uses TRBV28 with TRBJ2-7; D may be TRBD2 (6 bases). The CDR3 has 13 amino acids. The V gene lost 3 bases and the J gene lost 6 bases, with 12 bases spanning the gap. Germline CDR1 and CDR2: MDHEN and SYDVKM. The CDR3 protein is CASSFGGFGEQYF. Written as DNA, the CDR3 is TGTGCCAGCAGTTTCGGAGGGTTCGGCGAGCAGTACTTC.

This clone was counted between two and nine times. This chain links TRBV3-1 (or the pseudogene TRBV3-2) with TRBJ2-3, with TRBD2 as a possible D gene (5 bases). Per germline, CDR1 LGHDT and CDR2 YNNKEL (reference sequence). The CDR3 has 18 residues. V lost 6 bases and J 6 bases, leaving 28 bases between the germline ends. The CDR3 region is CASSPPRPEVWMSDTQYF. The DNA of the CDR3 is TGTGCCAGCAGTCCCCCGCGGCCGGAGGTATGGATGTCGGATACGCAGTATTTT.

The chain has TRBV7-2 and TRBJ2-1, with 7 positions matching TRBD2. CDR1 and CDR2 (germline): SGHTA, FQGNSA. The CDR3 loop spans 13 amino acids. The trim removed 8 bases at V and 6 bases at J, leaving 7 bases unmatched. CDR3 sequence: CASRSGEANEQFF. DNA for the CDR3: TGTGCCAGCCGGAGCGGGGAGGCCAATGAGCAGTTCTTC.

The chain couples TRBV11-2 to TRBJ2-2; D is ambiguous. V was trimmed by 7 bases and J by 3 bases, leaving 15 bases between them. The CDR3 loop spans 15 amino acids. The germline V gene has CDR1 SGHAT and CDR2 FQNNGV. CDR3 sequence (DNA): TGTGCCAGCACCCTTAACACCTGGGACACCGGGGAGCTGTTTTTT. It encodes CASTLNTWDTGELFF.

The chain couples TRBV27 to TRBJ2-7, with unresolved D. Germline V gene sequence: CDR1 MNHEY, CDR2 SMNVEV (reference sequence). V was trimmed by 6 bases and J by 0 bases, leaving 9 bases between them. The CDR3 is 13 amino acids. The CDR3 sequence is CASRTASSYEQYF. Here the CDR3 DNA reads TGTGCCAGCAGGACGGCTAGCTCCTACGAGCAGTACTTC.

This clone was counted a single time. The CDR3 loop is CASTASGRALAKNIQYF. The CDR3 bases are TGTGCCAGTACTGCCTCCGGGCGGGCATTAGCCAAAAACATTCAGTACTTC. The chain couples TRBV19 to TRBJ2-4, with D perhaps matching TRBD2 (5 bases). Germline loops: CDR1 LNHDA, CDR2 SQIVND (reference sequence). This CDR3 region has 17 residues. Deletions cut 7 bases from V and 0 bases from J, with 19 bases between.

This CDR3 is CASYGGQGYGYTF. The DNA of the CDR3 is TGTGCCAGCTATGGGGGGCAGGGCTATGGCTACACCTTC. The J gene is TRBJ1-2, the V gene TRBV28; TRBD1 is a possible D gene (6 bases). The V and J ends lost 8 bases and 4 bases respectively, with 14 bases between them. Germline CDR1 MDHEN, CDR2 SYDVKM. This CDR3 is 13 amino acids long.

This chain joins TRBV12-5 and TRBJ1-1, with D perhaps matching TRBD1 (5 bases). Trimming took 5 bases from V and 0 from J, leaving 10 bases between them. Germline CDR1 reads LGHNT; CDR2 reads FRNRAP. The CDR3 has 14 residues. The CDR3 bases are TGTGCTAGTGGTACGGGGCGTATGAACACTGAAGCTTTCTTT. Protein sequence: CASGTGRMNTEAFF.

The chain couples TRBV30 to TRBJ1-2, with unresolved D. The CDR3 has 12 amino acids. V dropped 4 bases and J dropped 4 bases, with 10 bases sitting between them. CDR1 is GTSNPN, CDR2 SVGIG, per germline (reference sequence). In nucleotides, the CDR3 is TGTGCCTGGAAAGGGAGCGGCTATGGCTACACCTTC. This gives the protein CAWKGSGYGYTF.